Given below is one T cell receptor (beta chain) in context. A much larger clone differs by one base, so this may be a read error. The authors built TCR beta libraries using iRepertoire HTBI primers and Arm-PCR of CDR3 regions. One entry per CDR3 protein, called by TCRdb with MiXCR from the multiplex PCR reads. The data contain 350,000 to 550,000 distinct CDR3 sequences, around 15% of them seen just once; the ten biggest clones take up approximately 15%. This entry belongs to a study of regulatory T cells in long-lasting Graves disease. Described time point: newly diagnosed GD, antithyroid drugs for less than 3 months. Extracted PBMC RNA gave rise to the TCR library. Roughly 10 milliliters of peripheral blood were drawn into EDTA tubes. The CDR3 spans 17 residues. The germline V gene has CDR1 SGHTA and CDR2 FQGNSA. The data also belong to a second study, concerning T cells in Graves' hyperthyroidism and ophthalmopathy. From that second work: The HTBI set primed first-round TCR CDR3 RT-PCR.

Sequencing was performed on peripheral blood mononuclear cells (PBMCs), taken at new diagnosis, from a patient treated with antithyroid drugs. The TCR originated in a woman aged 45-60 years with Graves disease. The chain carries TRBV7-2 and TRBJ2-2; 12 bases map to TRBD2. The CDR3 loop reads CASSPLAGGPYTGELSF. In nucleotides, the CDR3 is TGTGCCAGCAGCCCCCTAGCGGGAGGGCCTTACACCGGGGAGCTGTCTTTT.